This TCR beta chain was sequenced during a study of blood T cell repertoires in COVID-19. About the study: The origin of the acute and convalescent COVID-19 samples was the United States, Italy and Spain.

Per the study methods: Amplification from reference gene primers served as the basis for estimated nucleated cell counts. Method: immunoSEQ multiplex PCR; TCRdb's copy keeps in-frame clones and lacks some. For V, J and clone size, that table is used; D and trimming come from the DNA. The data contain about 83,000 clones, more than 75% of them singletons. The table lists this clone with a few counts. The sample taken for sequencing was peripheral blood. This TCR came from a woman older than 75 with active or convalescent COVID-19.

The CDR3 loop is CASSVAAGGNTGELFF. DNA of the CDR3: TGTGCCAGCAGCGTAGCAGCGGGGGGCAACACCGGGGAGCTGTTTTTT. J is TRBJ2-2 and V is TRBV9, with 9 bases that match TRBD2. Germline V gives CDR1 SGDLS, CDR2 YYNGEE. CDR3 length: 16 amino acids. With V trimmed by 0 bases and J by 2 bases, 2 bases remained unmatched.